This TCR beta chain is drawn from a study of metastatic and nonmetastatic thyroid tumors. Across the whole study: Repertoires of blood and of tissue (tumor or nodule) from malignant and benign thyroid patients were compared.

None of the patients had undergone any treatment ahead of thyroid surgery. MiXCR was used by TCRdb to re-call the PCR reads. Counted here are about 20,000 clones, about 16% occurring once; the ten biggest clones make up about 10%. CDR1 and CDR2 from the germline V gene are GTSNPN and SVGIG (reference sequence). This CDR3 contains 12 residues. V was pared by 3 bases and J by 7 bases, with 10 bases between. What was sequenced was tumor tissue. The V call is TRBV30, the J call TRBJ1-3; D possibly corresponds to TRBD1 (6 bases). The receptor's source is a female donor with papillary thyroid cancer or a benign thyroid nodule (not recorded which). Some clones in this sample may be carry-over from other donors' samples. In DNA form, the CDR3 reads TGTGCCTGGAGACAGGGATGGAACACCATATATTTT. This sequence encodes CAWRQGWNTIYF.